The next 12 T cell receptor beta chains were all read from a single sample in a study of T cell responses to AZD1222 COVID-19 vaccine. Sequenced by immunoSEQ multiplex PCR; TCRdb stores in-frame clones only, minus some. Recorded here are some 150,000 clones; the top ten clones represent 2% to 2.5%. The sequenced sample was peripheral blood. These receptors were taken from an adult in good health.

The rearrangement uses TRBV7-8 and TRBJ1-1; unclear D gene. Germline V CDR1 and CDR2: SGHVS, FQNEAQ. Trimming cost V 0 bases and J 1 base, with 6 bases left between them. The CDR3 has 14 residues. CDR3 sequence: CASSLAGRNTEAFF. CDR3 bases: TGTGCCAGCAGCTTAGCCGGGAGGAACACTGAAGCTTTCTTT. The full variable domain, with the rest looked up from reference TRBV7-8 and TRBJ1-1, is GAGVSQSPRYKVAKRGQDVALRCDPISGHVSLFWYQQALGQGPEFLTYFQNEAQLDKSGLPSDRFFAERPEGSVSTLKIQRTQQEDSAVYLCASSLAGRNTEAFFGQGTRLTVV.

The chain joins TRBV4-1 to TRBJ2-5, with D possibly matching TRBD2 (6 bases). Germline CDR1 and CDR2: MGHRA and YSYEKL. This CDR3 is 16 amino acids long. V gave up 0 bases and J gave up 5 bases, with 16 bases separating them. The CDR3 reads CASSQDGTGEEETQYF. In nucleotides, the CDR3 is TGCGCCAGCAGCCAAGACGGTACGGGAGAGGAGGAGACCCAGTACTTC.

The V gene is TRBV7-9, the J gene TRBJ2-5, with D maybe TRBD1 (5 bases). CDR1 is SEHNR, CDR2 FQNEAQ, per germline (reference sequence). V was cut by 0 bases and J by 1 base, with 12 bases left in between. This CDR3 region has 16 residues. CDR3 sequence: CASSLAWRQGQETQYF. The DNA for the CDR3 is TGTGCCAGCAGCTTAGCATGGCGTCAGGGCCAAGAGACCCAGTACTTC. The full variable domain, its missing parts supplied by reference TRBV7-9 and TRBJ2-5, is DTGVSQNPRHKITKRGQNVTFRCDPISEHNRLYWYRQTLGQGPEFLTYFQNEAQLEKSRLLSDRFSAERPKGSFSTLEIQRTEQGDSAMYLCASSLAWRQGQETQYFGPGTRLLVL.

The chain joins TRBV6-5 to TRBJ1-1; a weak D match, TRBD1 (5 bases). Germline CDR1 and CDR2: MNHEY and SVGAGI. Trimming took off 4 bases at V and 6 bases at J, with 12 bases between the two ends. The CDR3 has 13 residues. The CDR3 region is CASSLLGASEAFF. The CDR3 nucleotides read TGTGCCAGCAGTTTATTAGGGGCTTCTGAAGCTTTCTTT.

This chain links TRBV6-5 with TRBJ2-7; no reliable D call. Germline V gene sequence: CDR1 MNHEY, CDR2 SVGAGI. The CDR3 extends over 12 amino acids. Trimming took 6 bases from V and 0 from J, leaving 6 bases between them. CDR3 sequence (DNA): TGTGCCAGCAGCCTCAGCTCCTACGAGCAGTACTTC. Translation: CASSLSSYEQYF.

The gene calls are TRBV18 and TRBJ2-7; TRBD1 matches 8 bases. The CDR3 has 15 amino acids. The germline CDR1 and CDR2 sequences are KGHSH and LQKENI. The J segment lost 5 bases and the V segment lost 8 bases, leaving 14 bases of the junction unmatched. CDR3 amino acids: CASPPRQGSGDEQYF. The DNA for the CDR3 is TGTGCCAGCCCCCCACGACAGGGGAGCGGCGACGAGCAGTACTTC. Complete variable domain (other parts from reference TRBV18 and TRBJ2-7): NAGVMQNPRHLVRRRGQEARLRCSPMKGHSHVYWYRQLPEEGLKFMVYLQKENIIDESGMPKERFSAEFPKEGPSILRIQQVVRGDSAAYFCASPPRQGSGDEQYFGPGTRLTVT.

The rearrangement joins TRBV25-1 to TRBJ2-5; TRBD2 matches 13 bases. Germline trimming cut 4 bases from V and 2 bases from J; bases unmatched to any gene: 10. The length of the CDR3 is 18 residues. Germline loops: CDR1 MGHDK, CDR2 SYGVNS. The CDR3 bases are TGTGCCAGCAGTGGGACTAGCGGGGGCCCAGGGCGGCAAGAGACCCAGTACTTC. This gives the protein CASSGTSGGPGRQETQYF.

The CDR3 DNA follows: TGTGCCAGCAGTTTTGGGACTAATGAAAAACTGTTTTTT. This sequence encodes CASSFGTNEKLFF. The V and J genes are TRBV27 and TRBJ1-4, with D uncertain. The CDR3 has 13 residues. V lost 3 bases, J lost 2 bases, and 4 bases lay in between. Per the germline V gene, CDR1 is MNHEY and CDR2 is SMNVEV (reference sequence).

The chain joins TRBV29-1 to TRBJ2-1, with no clear D. The CDR3 runs to 14 residues. Germline CDR1 and CDR2: SQVTM and ANQGSEA. Trimming took off 5 bases at V and 5 bases at J, with 16 bases between the two ends. Here the CDR3 reads CSVTRTFGHNEQFF. For the CDR3, the DNA is TGCAGCGTTACCCGGACCTTTGGCCACAATGAGCAGTTCTTC.

This chain links TRBV27 with TRBJ1-2; perhaps TRBD1 as D (6 bases). The V gene lost 2 bases and the J gene lost 4 bases, with 11 bases spanning the gap. The CDR3 spans 14 residues. CDR1 is MNHEY and CDR2 is SMNVEV in the germline V gene (reference sequence). The CDR3 loop is CASSLTGNGYGYTF. CDR3 bases: TGTGCCAGCAGTTTAACAGGGAACGGCTATGGCTACACCTTC.

This chain joins TRBV19 and TRBJ2-7, with D uncertain. Germline V gene sequence: CDR1 LNHDA, CDR2 SQIVND (reference sequence). The ends were cut back, 6 bases at V and 3 bases at J, with 6 bases in the middle. This CDR3 spans 11 amino acids. The CDR3 spells CASSGFYEQYF. CDR3 in DNA: TGTGCCAGTAGCGGATTCTACGAGCAGTACTTC.

This chain connects TRBV28 to TRBJ1-6; D might be TRBD1 (5 bases). V shed 5 bases and J shed 2 bases, with 16 bases lying between them. The CDR3 consists of 17 residues. The germline CDR1 and CDR2 sequences are MDHEN and SYDVKM. The CDR3 region has the DNA TGTGCCAGCAGTACGATATCTAAAGGGGCCTATAATTCACCCCTCCACTTT. It yields the protein CASSTISKGAYNSPLHF.